This TCR beta chain was identified in a study of blood T cell repertoires in COVID-19. Sequenced by immunoSEQ multiplex PCR; TCRdb stores in-frame clones only, minus some. The data show more than 250,000 clones, with roughly 85% seen just once and 5% held by the top ten. The germline V and J ends were trimmed by 2 bases and 10 bases, with 14 bases remaining between them. CDR1 and CDR2 (germline): LGHDT, YNNKEL (reference sequence). The CDR3 has 13 amino acids. This sequence was found in a middle-aged man who had been exposed to COVID-19. The sequenced sample consisted of PBMCs or T cells enriched from blood (not recorded which). The rearrangement links TRBV3-1 (or the pseudogene TRBV3-2) to TRBJ1-1; D not resolved. CDR3: CASSQPPGFGAFF. The DNA of the CDR3 is TGTGCCAGCAGCCAACCCCCCGGTTTTGGAGCTTTCTTT.